These 32 T cell receptor beta chains originate from one sample sequenced in a study of cytomegalovirus exposure and HLA in healthy donors. This PCR relied on a set of 60 Vbeta primers and 13 Jbeta primers. Repertoires were generated with immunoSEQ multiplex PCR, while TCRdb's copy carries only in-frame clones and drops some. The sample consists of 160,000 or so clones, roughly 84% of them appearing once. The specimen was PBMCs. The receptors were gathered from a woman aged 18-30 years in good health and CMV-seronegative.

There are a few counts of this clone. One junction end does not reproduce the germline sequence, and a read error may be involved. The rearrangement uses TRBV7-9 and TRBJ1-2; 7 nucleotides align to TRBD1. Germline V gene sequence: CDR1 SEHNR, CDR2 FQNEAQ (reference sequence). The CDR3 totals 15 residues. The CDR3: CSSSQEMGQTYGYTF. CDR3 nucleotide sequence: TGTTCCAGCAGCCAAGAAATGGGACAGACCTATGGCTACACCTTC.

This sequence joins TRBV2 and TRBJ1-1; 7 nucleotides match TRBD1. The germline V gene has CDR1 SNHLY and CDR2 FYNNEI. V shed 6 bases, J shed 1 base, and the junction held 5 bases outside the gene matches. This CDR3 region has 14 residues. This CDR3 is CASSLGQTNTEAFF. In nucleotides, the CDR3 is TGTGCCAGCAGCTTGGGACAGACGAACACTGAAGCTTTCTTT.

This sequence joins TRBV19 and TRBJ2-7, with D possibly matching TRBD1 (7 bases). The CDR3 is made up of 15 amino acids. Deletions cut 5 bases from V and 5 bases from J, with 19 bases between. CDR1 is LNHDA, CDR2 SQIVND, per germline (reference sequence). As DNA, the CDR3 is TGTGCCAGTAGTTCCGGACAGGTCCGCGGGAACGAGCAGTACTTC. Amino acids: CASSSGQVRGNEQYF. The whole variable domain, remainder taken from reference TRBV19 and TRBJ2-7, is DGGITQSPKYLFRKEGQNVTLSCEQNLNHDAMYWYRQDPGQGLRLIYYSQIVNDFQKGDIAEGYSVSREKKESFPLTVTSAQKNPTAFYLCASSSGQVRGNEQYFGPGTRLTVT.

This sequence joins TRBV10-2 and TRBJ2-1, with TRBD1 identical over 8 bases. CDR3 length equals 15 residues. Germline CDR1 and CDR2: WSHSY and SAAADI. V lost 3 bases, J lost 3 bases, and 4 bases stayed unmatched. DNA for the CDR3: TGCGCCAGCAGTGATTCCGGGACAGGCTACAATGAGCAGTTCTTC. Translation gives CASSDSGTGYNEQFF.

V and J are TRBV30 and TRBJ2-5; TRBD2 might be the D (6 bases). Trimming removed 8 bases from V and 7 bases from J, with 17 bases in between. Germline V lookup: CDR1 GTSNPN, CDR2 SVGIG (reference sequence). The CDR3 is 12 amino acids. CDR3 coding DNA: TGTGCCGGGGGTCCGGGGGTACGGACCCAGTACTTC. Translation: CAGGPGVRTQYF. Filled out from reference TRBV30 and TRBJ2-5, the complete variable domain reads SQTIHQWPATLVQPVGSPLSLECTVEGTSNPNLYWYRQAAGRGLQLLFYSVGIGQISSEVPQNLSASRPQDRQFILSSKKLLLSDSGFYLCAGGPGVRTQYFGPGTRLLVL.

J is TRBJ1-5 and V is TRBV27, with D perhaps matching TRBD1 (6 bases). Per germline, CDR1 MNHEY and CDR2 SMNVEV (reference sequence). Trimming removed 4 bases from V and 11 bases from J, with 15 bases in between. This CDR3 comprises 13 residues. Here the CDR3 DNA reads TGTGCCAGCAGTTACAGGGACCGGGGGGCCCAGCATTTT. Its protein product is CASSYRDRGAQHF.

This clone was counted a single time. The rearrangement joins TRBV6-1 to TRBJ2-2; 11 nucleotides agree with TRBD1. The V gene's germline CDR1 is MNHNS and CDR2 SASEGT. V shed 6 bases and J 4 bases; nucleotides not matched to a gene: 4. There are 15 residues in the CDR3. The CDR3 region is CASRGQGEVTGELFF. CDR3 coding DNA: TGTGCCAGCAGGGGACAGGGGGAAGTCACCGGGGAGCTGTTTTTT.

This clone was observed a few times. The rearrangement joins TRBV5-6 to TRBJ1-2; tentative D call: TRBD1 (6 bases). CDR1 SGHDT and CDR2 YYEEEE come from the germline V gene. The CDR3 is made up of 12 amino acids. Trimming left V 4 bases short and J 5 bases short, with 9 bases between. CDR3 DNA sequence: TGTGCCAGCAGCGAACAGGGTTATGGCTACACCTTC. Its translation is CASSEQGYGYTF.

The V and J genes are TRBV19 and TRBJ2-1, with 10 nucleotides matching TRBD2. The CDR3 has 18 amino acids. Germline V gene sequence: CDR1 LNHDA, CDR2 SQIVND (reference sequence). Trimming took 3 bases from V and 3 from J; bases not matched to a gene: 11. The CDR3 loop is CASSIGLLAGANYNEQFF. The CDR3 DNA is TGTGCCAGTAGTATCGGGCTCCTAGCGGGGGCCAACTACAATGAGCAGTTCTTC.

The chain couples TRBV6-1 to TRBJ2-1, with TRBD1 matching 8 bases. After removal of 0 bases from V and 7 bases from J, the junction contained 5 bases not matched to a gene. CDR1 MNHNS and CDR2 SASEGT come from the germline V gene. This CDR3 is 15 amino acids long. The chain's CDR3 is CASSEAQGAYNEQFF. The CDR3 bases are TGTGCCAGCAGTGAAGCGCAGGGGGCTTATAATGAGCAGTTCTTC.

The gene calls are TRBV15 and TRBJ1-5; D perhaps matches TRBD1 (5 bases). Germline V lookup: CDR1 LNHNV, CDR2 YYDKDF (reference sequence). This CDR3 has 13 residues. V gave up 5 bases and J gave up 12 bases, with 17 bases separating them. The DNA for the CDR3 is TGTGCCACCAGCTTAGAGGTCGGCAGGGTCCAGCATTTT. Its protein product is CATSLEVGRVQHF.

J is TRBJ1-2 and V is TRBV19; 8 nucleotides align to TRBD1. Per the germline V gene, CDR1 is LNHDA and CDR2 is SQIVND (reference sequence). This CDR3 spans 15 amino acids. The V segment lost 5 bases and the J segment 8 bases; nucleotides outside the gene matches: 13. CDR3 amino acids: CASSPLDRDSLGYTF. For the CDR3, the DNA is TGTGCCAGTAGTCCGTTGGACAGGGATTCGCTCGGCTACACCTTC.

The J gene is TRBJ2-7, the V gene TRBV30; D is undetermined. V dropped 2 bases and J dropped 4 bases, with 9 bases sitting between them. CDR3 length: 12 amino acids. Germline CDR1 reads GTSNPN; CDR2 reads SVGIG (reference sequence). The CDR3 is CAWSKTRYEQYF. DNA for the CDR3: TGTGCCTGGAGTAAGACCAGGTACGAGCAGTACTTC. Full variable domain (outside the CDR3, taken from reference TRBV30 and TRBJ2-7): SQTIHQWPATLVQPVGSPLSLECTVEGTSNPNLYWYRQAAGRGLQLLFYSVGIGQISSEVPQNLSASRPQDRQFILSSKKLLLSDSGFYLCAWSKTRYEQYFGPGTRLTVT.

The chain couples TRBV6-5 to TRBJ2-1, with TRBD1 matching 9 bases. The V gene end was trimmed by 6 bases and the J gene end by 6 bases; junction bases not matched to a gene: 9. The CDR3 runs 15 residues. Germline V gives CDR1 MNHEY, CDR2 SVGAGI. The CDR3 region has the DNA TGTGCCAGCAGGTCTGGACAGGGGAGGTGCAATGAGCAGTTCTTC. Protein: CASRSGQGRCNEQFF.

The chain is built from TRBV15 and TRBJ2-5; TRBD2 matches 8 bases. The CDR3 is 16 residues long. Trimming removed 0 bases from V and 4 bases from J; junction bases left unmatched: 7. CDR1 and CDR2 (germline): LNHNV, YYDKDF (reference sequence). CDR3 coding DNA: TGTGCCACCAGCAGAGATTCCGGGGGGGCCTTAGAGACCCAGTACTTC. The encoded protein is CATSRDSGGALETQYF.

The chain joins TRBV18 to TRBJ1-1; TRBD1 matches 10 bases. V was clipped by 3 bases and J by 4 bases; unmatched bases: 8. This CDR3 spans 16 amino acids. CDR1 is KGHSH and CDR2 is LQKENI in the germline V gene. CDR3 in DNA: TGTGCCAGCTCACCCCGGGACAGGGGTCGGGGCACTGAAGCTTTCTTT. It is translated as CASSPRDRGRGTEAFF.

The V and J genes are TRBV7-2 and TRBJ2-7; TRBD2 matches 8 bases. The trim removed 2 bases at V and 3 bases at J, leaving 6 bases unmatched. CDR1 and CDR2 (germline): SGHTA, FQGNSA. The CDR3 runs to 15 residues. The CDR3 nucleotides are TGTGCCAGCAGCTTACAGGGCGGGGGGAACTACGAGCAGTACTTC. Residues: CASSLQGGGNYEQYF. Complete variable domain (other parts from reference TRBV7-2 and TRBJ2-7): GAGVSQSPSNKVTEKGKDVELRCDPISGHTALYWYRQSLGQGLEFLIYFQGNSAPDKSGLPSDRFSAERTGGSVSTLTIQRTQQEDSAVYLCASSLQGGGNYEQYFGPGTRLTVT.

This rearrangement joins TRBV28 to TRBJ1-4; the D is unclear. Germline V gene sequence: CDR1 MDHEN, CDR2 SYDVKM. Trimming removed 6 bases from V and 4 bases from J, with 12 bases in between. CDR3 size: 14 residues. CDR3 DNA: TGTGCCAGCAGCCGCGGGCAGTTTAATGAAAAACTGTTTTTT. It yields the protein CASSRGQFNEKLFF.

This chain links TRBV19 with TRBJ2-1; the D gene is possibly TRBD2 (5 bases). CDR1 is LNHDA, CDR2 SQIVND, per germline (reference sequence). The CDR3 extends over 15 amino acids. V was cut by 3 bases and J by 6 bases, with 15 bases left in between. The CDR3 loop is CASSIRRNPVNEQFF. The CDR3, as DNA: TGTGCCAGTAGTATTAGGAGGAACCCAGTCAATGAGCAGTTCTTC.

The gene calls are TRBV5-6 and TRBJ2-2, with 10 bases lining up with TRBD2. The germline V gene has CDR1 SGHDT and CDR2 YYEEEE. V trimming: 0 bases; J trimming: 4 bases; junction bases outside the gene matches: 6. This CDR3 spans 17 amino acids. The CDR3 reads CASSLDKLAGRTGELFF. CDR3 bases: TGTGCCAGCAGCTTGGATAAACTAGCGGGGCGCACCGGGGAGCTGTTTTTT. Filled out from reference TRBV5-6 and TRBJ2-2, the complete variable domain reads DAGVTQSPTHLIKTRGQQVTLRCSPKSGHDTVSWYQQALGQGPQFIFQYYEEEERQRGNFPDRFSGHQFPNYSSELNVNALLLGDSALYLCASSLDKLAGRTGELFFGEGSRLTVL.

The J gene is TRBJ1-1, the V gene TRBV7-9, with a tentative D call TRBD1 (6 bases). V dropped 2 bases and J dropped 3 bases, with 10 bases sitting between them. The CDR3 runs 14 residues. Germline CDR1 and CDR2: SEHNR and FQNEAQ (reference sequence). CDR3: CASSLKGVDTEAFF. DNA of the CDR3: TGTGCCAGCAGCTTAAAGGGGGTGGACACTGAAGCTTTCTTT.

V and J are TRBV19 and TRBJ2-3; 10 bases align to TRBD1. The V segment lost 5 bases and the J segment 2 bases; nucleotides outside the gene matches: 10. The CDR3 runs 17 residues. Germline V gene lookup returns CDR1 LNHDA and CDR2 SQIVND (reference sequence). CDR3 sequence reads: CASSAGTGVPYTDTQYF. CDR3 coding DNA: TGTGCCAGTAGTGCCGGGACAGGGGTCCCCTACACAGATACGCAGTATTTT.

V usage is TRBV28 and J usage is TRBJ2-7, with D unclear. V lost 11 bases, J lost 1 base, and 9 bases lay in between. The CDR3 length is 11 residues. In germline, CDR1 is MDHEN, CDR2 SYDVKM. DNA of the CDR3: TGTGCCCATGGGCCATCCTACGAGCAGTACTTC. Its protein is CAHGPSYEQYF.

The chain recombines TRBV13 with TRBJ2-7; 7 bases fit TRBD1. The CDR3 loop spans 14 amino acids. Germline V lookup: CDR1 PRHDT, CDR2 FYEKMQ (reference sequence). J gave up 4 bases and V 4 bases, and 7 bases lay outside the gene matches. The CDR3: CASSSKTGYYEQYF. CDR3 bases: TGTGCCAGCAGCTCAAAGACAGGGTATTACGAGCAGTACTTC.

The chain recombines TRBV5-6 with TRBJ1-2; D ambiguous. The V and J ends lost 0 bases and 12 bases respectively, with 24 bases between them. There are 16 residues in the CDR3. The germline V gene encodes CDR1 SGHDT and CDR2 YYEEEE. Written as DNA, the CDR3 is TGTGCCAGCAGCTTGGGAGTGCAAGGAAACGGGAAGGGCAACACCTTC. This translates into CASSLGVQGNGKGNTF.

The J gene is TRBJ2-5, the V gene TRBV6-1; 9 nucleotides align to TRBD1. The DNA end is more similar to TRBJ2-7, so the J call may be wrong. The CDR3 is made up of 14 amino acids. Germline values: CDR1 MNHNS, CDR2 SASEGT. CDR3 sequence reads: CASSAGQGSYEQYF. The CDR3 DNA follows: TGTGCCAGCAGTGCGGGACAGGGATCCTACGAGCAGTACTTC.

This clone has just a few counts. A far bigger clonotype differs at one base, so this is likely a read error. This rearrangement joins TRBV5-4 to TRBJ2-1; 7 bases map to TRBD1. The CDR3 extends over 15 amino acids. Germline CDR1 and CDR2: SGHNT and YYREEE (reference sequence). V was clipped by 2 bases and J by 7 bases; unmatched bases: 9. CDR3 sequence reads: CASSFLLGTENEQFF. The CDR3 DNA reads TGTGCCAGCAGCTTCCTTCTGGGGACAGAAAATGAGCAGTTCTTC. Full variable domain (remainder filled in from reference TRBV5-4 and TRBJ2-1): ETGVTQSPTHLIKTRGQQVTLRCSSQSGHNTVSWYQQALGQGPQFIFQYYREEENGRGNFPPRFSGLQFPNYSSELNVNALELDDSALYLCASSFLLGTENEQFFGPGTRLTVL.

Here the CDR3 DNA reads TGTGCCAGCAGCAAACAGTCAAGCTCCTATAATTCACCCCTCCACTTT. Translation gives CASSKQSSSYNSPLHF. V is TRBV7-9 and J is TRBJ1-6; D is uncertain. In germline, CDR1 is SEHNR, CDR2 FQNEAQ (reference sequence). The V and J ends lost 5 bases and 0 bases respectively, with 11 bases between them. This CDR3 is built from 16 residues.

The chain employs TRBV5-4 and TRBJ1-6, with D uncertain. The V and J ends lost 2 bases and 0 bases respectively, with 12 bases between them. The CDR3 length is 17 residues. Germline-derived CDR1 and CDR2 are SGHNT and YYREEE (reference sequence). This CDR3 is CASSLPTASSYNSPLHF. The CDR3 nucleotides read TGTGCCAGCAGCTTACCAACTGCGAGCTCCTATAATTCACCCCTCCACTTT.

The chain joins TRBV27 to TRBJ1-1, with D tentatively TRBD1 (5 bases). Per the germline V gene, CDR1 is MNHEY and CDR2 is SMNVEV (reference sequence). The V gene lost 7 bases and the J gene lost 4 bases, with 19 bases spanning the gap. This CDR3 contains 15 residues. The CDR3 bases are TGTGCCAGCATTCGCGGGGGGTTGGGGACCACTGAAGCTTTCTTT. Protein sequence: CASIRGGLGTTEAFF.

This chain joins TRBV15 and TRBJ1-2; tentatively, D is TRBD1 (6 bases). The CDR3 is made up of 16 amino acids. Germline CDR1 and CDR2: LNHNV and YYDKDF (reference sequence). V shed 5 bases and J shed 8 bases, with 24 bases lying between them. CDR3: CATSARPGTQSGGYTF. The CDR3 region has the DNA TGTGCCACCAGCGCGCGGCCCGGGACACAATCTGGAGGCTACACCTTC.

This clone came up once. The J gene is TRBJ1-1, the V gene TRBV29-1; maybe TRBD1 (5 bases). The CDR3 extends over 15 amino acids. CDR1 is SQVTM and CDR2 is ANQGSEA in the germline V gene. V was clipped by 1 base and J by 0 bases, with 12 bases between them. The CDR3 DNA reads as TGCAGCGTTGAAGGGACCGGCAGGGTGAACACTGAAGCTTTCTTT. It codes for CSVEGTGRVNTEAFF.